Presented here are 23 T cell receptor beta chains from one specimen sequenced in a study of T-cell memory formation after mild COVID-19. TCRdb ran MiXCR on the 5' RACE reads and lists one entry per CDR3 protein. The sample yields 410,000 or so distinct CDR3 sequences, more than 20% seen once. Material: PBMCs or a T cell subset sorted from them (not recorded which). The receptor source for this set is an adult woman who had mild COVID-19 (a few samples of this study predate the infection). Cell type and time point are not known.

The chain recombines TRBV6-2 or TRBV6-3 with TRBJ2-4; TRBD2 matches 7 bases. Germline V gene sequence: CDR1 MNHEY, CDR2 SVGEGT. The CDR3 covers 12 residues. V shed 8 bases, J shed 3 bases, and the junction held 1 base outside the gene matches. CDR3 residues: CASGRGKNIQYF. The CDR3 DNA follows: TGTGCCAGCGGGAGGGGCAAAAACATTCAGTACTTC.

The chain employs TRBV6-6 and TRBJ2-1; TRBD1 matches 7 bases. Germline assignment: CDR1 MNHNY and CDR2 SVGAGI (reference sequence). The CDR3 is 14 amino acids. Unmatched junction bases numbered 10, after V lost 8 bases and J lost 6 bases. The CDR3 DNA reads TGTGCCAGCGTCGCAAGGGGGCTGCTCAATGAGCAGTTCTTC. Translated, it gives CASVARGLLNEQFF.

This clonotype has only a few counts. The genes are TRBV12-3 or TRBV12-4 and TRBJ2-1; D is possibly TRBD1 (7 bases). There are 14 residues in the CDR3. V gave up 1 base and J gave up 9 bases, with 13 bases separating them. CDR3 coding DNA: TGTGCCAGCAGTTTAGGGTACCAGGGGGGTGAGCAGTTCTTC. The encoded protein is CASSLGYQGGEQFF.

This rearrangement joins TRBV7-2 to TRBJ2-3; no clear D gene. V lost 4 bases to trimming and J lost 2 bases, with 13 bases between them. The germline gives CDR1 SGHTA, CDR2 FQGNSA. CDR3 length: 15 amino acids. CDR3 region: CASSYPGTLTDTQYF. In nucleotides, the CDR3 is TGTGCCAGCAGCTACCCAGGAACGCTCACAGATACGCAGTATTTT. Full variable domain (remainder filled in from reference TRBV7-2 and TRBJ2-3): GAGVSQSPSNKVTEKGKDVELRCDPISGHTALYWYRQSLGQGLEFLIYFQGNSAPDKSGLPSDRFSAERTGGSVSTLTIQRTQQEDSAVYLCASSYPGTLTDTQYFGPGTRLTVL.

The CDR3 coding sequence is TGTGCCAGCAGTGAAGCTTGGGCCTTGAACACTGAAGCTTTCTTT. Translation: CASSEAWALNTEAFF. The chain uses TRBV6-1 and TRBJ1-1, with D hard to call. CDR3 length: 15 amino acids. Germline V gene lookup returns CDR1 MNHNS and CDR2 SASEGT. V was cut by 0 bases and J by 0 bases, with 8 bases left in between.

In its sample, this clonotype was seen a few times. J is TRBJ2-7 and V is TRBV30; TRBD2 might be the D (7 bases). With 8 bases removed from V and 5 bases from J, the gap between germline ends came to 22 bases. CDR1 GTSNPN and CDR2 SVGIG come from the germline V gene (reference sequence). The CDR3 is 14 amino acids. The CDR3 sequence is CAGGGVGDWNEQYF. The DNA of the CDR3 is TGTGCCGGAGGGGGGGTCGGGGATTGGAACGAGCAGTACTTC.

The chain links TRBV18 to TRBJ1-1; D gene ambiguous. The CDR3 is 15 residues long. Germline loops: CDR1 KGHSH, CDR2 LQKENI. Trimming cost V 5 bases and J 2 bases, with 15 bases left between them. The CDR3 bases are TGTGCCAGCTCATCCAGGACGGGTTTCAACACTGAAGCTTTCTTT. Translated: CASSSRTGFNTEAFF.

The genes are TRBV7-6 and TRBJ2-7, with D tentatively TRBD1 (7 bases). Germline V lookup: CDR1 SGHVS, CDR2 FNYEAQ. The CDR3 extends over 14 amino acids. Trimming took off 3 bases at V and 3 bases at J, with 12 bases between the two ends. CDR3 in DNA: TGTGCCAGCAGCTTTGGCGGGACAGTCTACGAGCAGTACTTC. Translated: CASSFGGTVYEQYF. Filled out from reference TRBV7-6 and TRBJ2-7, the complete variable domain reads GAGVSQSPRYKVTKRGQDVALRCDPISGHVSLYWYRQALGQGPEFLTYFNYEAQQDKSGLPNDRFSAERPEGSISTLTIQRTEQRDSAMYRCASSFGGTVYEQYFGPGTRLTVT.

V usage is TRBV7-2 and J usage is TRBJ2-2; 10 bases align to TRBD2. Germline trimming cut 2 bases from V and 4 bases from J; bases unmatched to any gene: 1. There are 15 residues in the CDR3. The V gene's germline CDR1 is SGHTA and CDR2 FQGNSA. CDR3 DNA sequence: TGTGCCAGCAGCTTAACTAGCGGGGCCACCGGGGAGCTGTTTTTT. It codes for CASSLTSGATGELFF.

This chain links TRBV20-1 with TRBJ2-1; TRBD1 matches 8 bases. CDR3 length equals 16 residues. J gave up 2 bases and V 2 bases, and 8 bases lay outside the gene matches. Germline V gene data show CDR1 as DFQATT and CDR2 as SNEGSKA (reference sequence). The CDR3 DNA is TGCAGTGCTAGACAGGAGGGACAGGCCCCCTACAATGAGCAGTTCTTC. Encoded protein: CSARQEGQAPYNEQFF.

This rearrangement joins TRBV6-1 to TRBJ2-3; 12 bases match TRBD2. J gave up 9 bases and V 7 bases, and 14 bases lay outside the gene matches. Germline V CDR1 and CDR2: MNHNS, SASEGT. This CDR3 contains 16 residues. Here the CDR3 DNA reads TGTGCCAGCATGGGATCTAGCGGGAGGGCCCAGAGCACGCAGTATTTT. Translating gives CASMGSSGRAQSTQYF.

This clonotype was counted only a few times. This chain links TRBV24-1 with TRBJ1-1; D gene uncertain. Germline V CDR1 and CDR2: KGHDR, SFDVKD. Between the trimmed V and J ends, which lost 5 bases and 1 base, there was a span of 10 bases. This CDR3 comprises 14 residues. The CDR3 protein is CATSAKTPNTEAFF. CDR3 nucleotides: TGTGCCACCAGTGCCAAGACACCGAACACTGAAGCTTTCTTT.

The chain couples TRBV29-1 to TRBJ2-7, with 8 bases identical to TRBD1. Losses at the gene ends were 7 bases for V and 6 bases for J; bases not matched to a gene: 14. The CDR3 has 14 amino acids. CDR1 SQVTM and CDR2 ANQGSEA come from the germline V gene. CDR3 nucleotide sequence: TGCAGCGCCGAAGGCAGGGGGCCTTTCTCCGAGCAGTACTTC. It yields the protein CSAEGRGPFSEQYF.

This clonotype was counted only a few times. The chain is built from TRBV9 and TRBJ1-1; TRBD1 might be the D (5 bases). Germline V gives CDR1 SGDLS, CDR2 YYNGEE. CDR3 length equals 15 residues. Trimming removed 1 base at V and 1 base at J, with 11 bases between. The CDR3 here is CASSVTIDRNTEAFF. CDR3 nucleotide sequence: TGTGCCAGCAGCGTAACAATCGACAGGAACACTGAAGCTTTCTTT.

V usage is TRBV27 and J usage is TRBJ1-5; D not resolved. Trimming removed 0 bases from V and 5 bases from J, with 2 bases in between. This CDR3 spans 12 amino acids. Germline CDR1 reads MNHEY; CDR2 reads SMNVEV (reference sequence). This CDR3 is CASSLSYQPQHF. CDR3 sequence (DNA): TGTGCCAGCAGTTTATCGTATCAGCCCCAGCATTTT.

The V call is TRBV9, the J call TRBJ2-7; no definite D call. The V and J ends lost 4 bases and 2 bases respectively, with 7 bases between them. This CDR3 has 12 residues. Per germline, CDR1 SGDLS and CDR2 YYNGEE. This CDR3 is CASSSAAYEQYF. CDR3 coding DNA: TGTGCCAGCAGCTCCGCAGCCTACGAGCAGTACTTC.

The chain employs TRBV7-2 and TRBJ1-2; 8 nucleotides match TRBD1. The CDR3 totals 14 residues. CDR1 and CDR2 from the germline V gene are SGHTA and FQGNSA. The ends lost 5 bases at V and 2 bases at J; junction bases unmatched: 4. The CDR3 DNA reads as TGTGCCAGCAGCGAGACAGGGGTAAACTATGGCTACACCTTC. Its translation: CASSETGVNYGYTF.

V and J are TRBV5-5 and TRBJ2-1; D gene ambiguous. Trimming took off 2 bases at V and 1 base at J, with 10 bases between the two ends. Germline loops: CDR1 SGHKS, CDR2 YYEKEE (reference sequence). The CDR3 loop spans 15 amino acids. The CDR3 DNA reads TGTGCCAGCAGCTTTCTAACAAAATCCTACAATGAGCAGTTCTTC. Protein: CASSFLTKSYNEQFF.

The table lists this clonotype with a few counts. The V and J genes are TRBV20-1 and TRBJ2-7, with D possibly called TRBD1 or TRBD2 (5 bases each). Trimming removed 5 bases from V and 0 bases from J, with 17 bases in between. The germline V gene encodes CDR1 DFQATT and CDR2 SNEGSKA (reference sequence). There are 15 residues in the CDR3. The CDR3 region has the DNA TGCAGTGCTGGCTTGGGGCGGGTCATCTCCTACGAGCAGTACTTC. Protein sequence: CSAGLGRVISYEQYF.

The chain has TRBV9 and TRBJ1-3, with TRBD1 matching over 10 bases. The V and J ends lost 4 bases and 2 bases, in that order; junction bases with no gene match: 12. The CDR3 loop spans 18 amino acids. Germline CDR1 reads SGDLS; CDR2 reads YYNGEE. The CDR3 sequence is CASSPPGQGNRAGNTIYF. The CDR3, as DNA: TGTGCCAGCAGCCCGCCGGGACAGGGGAATAGAGCTGGAAACACCATATATTTT.

This clonotype occurred a few times. This chain joins TRBV9 and TRBJ2-7; D possibly matches TRBD1 or TRBD2 (5 bases each). The V gene lost 2 bases and the J gene lost 3 bases, with 12 bases spanning the gap. Germline-derived CDR1 and CDR2 are SGDLS and YYNGEE. This CDR3 contains 14 residues. CDR3: CASSVRDGNYEQYF. The CDR3 DNA sequence: TGTGCCAGCAGCGTCCGGGACGGAAACTACGAGCAGTACTTC.

The chain has TRBV7-8 and TRBJ2-7; possible D gene TRBD2, 5 bases. Trimming took off 1 base at V and 4 bases at J, with 14 bases between the two ends. The CDR3 is 15 residues long. Germline CDR1 is SGHVS and CDR2 is FQNEAQ. The CDR3 nucleotides read TGTGCCAGCAGCTTAGATGCCCTAGCTCGGTACGAGCAGTACTTC. It encodes CASSLDALARYEQYF.

There are a few counts of this clonotype. This chain links TRBV12-3 or TRBV12-4 with TRBJ1-1; TRBD1 agrees at 8 bases. CDR3 length: 14 amino acids. V was pared by 3 bases and J by 5 bases, with 5 bases of the junction left unmatched. The CDR3 reads CASSFTGGITEAFF. The CDR3 DNA is TGTGCCAGCAGTTTTACAGGGGGGATAACTGAAGCTTTCTTT.